This TCR beta chain originates from a study of CD8 T cells in ankylosing spondylitis. Study-wide findings and caveats: Reports say disease-linked clones showed up significantly more in matched ankylosing spondylitis synovial fluid. For ankylosing spondylitis blood, a TCR beta motif of several highly homologous variants appeared characteristic.

TCR beta libraries were made by quantitative 5'-RACE with molecular barcodes. Each CDR3 protein gets one entry after TCRdb re-called the 5' RACE reads with MiXCR. The sample contains fewer than 650,000 distinct CDR3 sequences, roughly an eighth of which appear only once. This CDR3 is 15 amino acids long. Germline CDR1 and CDR2: SGHRS and YFSETQ. In this sample, this clonotype turned up a few times. Its target is unknown. At one of its ends the junction is not consistent with the germline gene, which may arise from a read error. The chain uses TRBV5-1 and TRBJ2-2, with D possibly TRBD2 on 6 matching bases. This TCR was recovered from a male donor with ankylosing spondylitis. The sample comprised blood, either unsorted or a sorted T cell fraction (not recorded which). CDR3 in DNA: TGCGCCAGCAGCCCTGGGACTCCGAACACCTGGGAGCTGTTTTTT. Translating it yields CASSPGTPNTWELFF. Full variable domain (missing parts from reference TRBV5-1 and TRBJ2-2): KAGVTQTPRYLIKTRGQQVTLSCSPISGHRSVSWYQQTPGQGLQFLFEYFSETQRNKGNFPGRFSGRQFSNSRSEMNVSTLELGDSALYLCASSPGTPNTWELFFGEGSRLTVL.